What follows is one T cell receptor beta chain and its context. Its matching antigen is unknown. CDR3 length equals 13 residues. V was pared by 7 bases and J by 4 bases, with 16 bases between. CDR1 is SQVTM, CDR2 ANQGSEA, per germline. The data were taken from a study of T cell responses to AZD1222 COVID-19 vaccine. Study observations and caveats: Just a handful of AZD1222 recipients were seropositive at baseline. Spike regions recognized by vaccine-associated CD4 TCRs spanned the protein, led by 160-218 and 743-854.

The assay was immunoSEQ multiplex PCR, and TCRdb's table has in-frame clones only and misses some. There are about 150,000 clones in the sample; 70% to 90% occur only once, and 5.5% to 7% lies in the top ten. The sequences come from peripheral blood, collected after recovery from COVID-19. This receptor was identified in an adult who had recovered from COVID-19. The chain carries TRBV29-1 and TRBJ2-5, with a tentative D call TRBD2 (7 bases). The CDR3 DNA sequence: TGCAGCGAGGGGGGGCCCACCAGAGAGACCCAGTACTTC. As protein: CSEGGPTRETQYF.